The sequence of this T cell receptor (beta chain) was determined in a study of T cell responses to AZD1222 COVID-19 vaccine. The data were produced by immunoSEQ multiplex PCR, yet TCRdb's version contains in-frame clones alone and is incomplete. Of about 190,000 clones listed, roughly 93% are singletons. Germline V gene data show CDR1 as SEHNR and CDR2 as FQNEAQ (reference sequence). CDR3 size: 15 residues. Germline trimming cut 1 base from V and 9 bases from J; bases unmatched to any gene: 4. Note on this clone: Its antigen remains unknown.

Broader study findings: Baseline seropositivity occurred in only six AZD1222 recipients.

The receptor was isolated from an adult in good health. The input for sequencing was peripheral blood, taken on day 0 of AZD1222 vaccination. The chain recombines TRBV7-9 with TRBJ1-6; 9 bases map to TRBD1. CDR3: CASSLGGTGSSPLHF. CDR3 sequence (DNA): TGTGCCAGCAGCTTAGGCGGGACAGGGAGTTCACCCCTCCACTTT.